This TCR beta chain was recorded in a study of blood T cell repertoires in COVID-19. The data were produced by immunoSEQ multiplex PCR, yet TCRdb's version contains in-frame clones alone and is incomplete. The table includes 250,000 or so clones, 85% to 90% detected once. Germline V gives CDR1 SQVTM, CDR2 ANQGSEA. The CDR3 is 12 amino acids. V was clipped by 7 bases and J by 0 bases, with 7 bases between them. Sequencing was performed on peripheral blood. The chain has TRBV29-1 and TRBJ2-1; no firm D call. This receptor was obtained from a woman between 35 and 50 years old who had recovered from COVID-19. The CDR3 DNA reads TGCAGCGGTATCCGCTCCTACAATGAGCAGTTCTTC. Translating gives CSGIRSYNEQFF.